These T cell receptor beta chains were read from a single sample in a study of blood T cell repertoires in COVID-19. TCRdb keeps only in-frame clones here, not all; method: immunoSEQ multiplex PCR. The sample contains 200,000 or so clones, about 80% of which appear only once. What was sequenced was peripheral blood. These receptors were obtained from a human donor with acute or convalescent COVID-19. The donor label of this sample is uncertain. Each CDR3 is given with its conserved first and last residue. D genes are given only for firm matches. Not all rows give a size; the values are once, few, many and, for expanded clones, a class.

D gene,clone size,V gene,J gene,CDR3 DNA,CDR3 protein
NA,NA,TRBV3-1/TRBV3-2,TRBJ2-5,TGTGCCAGCAGCCAAGACGGGAGAGAAGAGACCCAGTACTTC,CASSQDGREETQYF
NA,NA,TRBV9,TRBJ1-6,TGTGCCAGCAGCGGGGGAGGAACGATCAATAATTCACCCCTCCACTTT,CASSGGGTINNSPLHF
TRBD1,NA,TRBV7-2,TRBJ2-5,TGTGCCAGCAGCTTAGGAGGGGGCGCGGAGACCCAGTACTTC,CASSLGGGAETQYF
NA,NA,TRBV2,TRBJ1-3,TGTGCCAGCGGGCGACAGACGGCAGGAAACACCATATATTTT,CASGRQTAGNTIYF
NA,NA,TRBV10-3,TRBJ1-4,TGTGCCATCAGTGCGAGCACCGGGGCTAATGAAAAACTGTTTTTT,CAISASTGANEKLFF
TRBD1,NA,TRBV9,TRBJ2-6,TGTGCCAGCAGCCTATCAGACAGGGGCAGGCTTGGGGCCAACGTCCTGACTTTC,CASSLSDRGRLGANVLTF
TRBD1,NA,TRBV13,TRBJ1-1,TGTGCCAGCAGGCCGACAGGGGAGAGGACTGAAGCTTTCTTT,CASRPTGERTEAFF
NA,NA,TRBV7-6,TRBJ1-5,TGTGCCAGCAGCTCGGACAGACTTAGCAATCAGCCCCAGCATTTT,CASSSDRLSNQPQHF
TRBD2,NA,TRBV3-1/TRBV3-2,TRBJ2-2,TGTGCCAGCAGCCAAGTCAGCGGGAGTGCCACCGGGGAGCTGTTTTTT,CASSQVSGSATGELFF
TRBD1,NA,TRBV28,TRBJ1-1,TGTGCCAGCAGCCTAACAGGGGGCTCGGATGAAGCTTTCTTT,CASSLTGGSDEAFF
TRBD1,NA,TRBV7-8,TRBJ1-5,TGTGCCAGCAGCTTACTTGGGACAGGCTATAGCAATCAGCCCCAGCATTTT,CASSLLGTGYSNQPQHF
TRBD1,NA,TRBV11-2,TRBJ1-2,TGTGCCAGCAGCGTCGCCACAGGGGGCGACTATGGCTACACCTTC,CASSVATGGDYGYTF
TRBD1,NA,TRBV19,TRBJ1-4,TGTGCCAGTAGACAGGGGAATGAAAAACTGTTTTTT,CASRQGNEKLFF
NA,NA,TRBV7-2,TRBJ1-1,TGTGCCAGCCTCCGAGGAGGCATGAACACTGAAGCTTTCTTT,CASLRGGMNTEAFF
TRBD1,NA,TRBV2,TRBJ1-1,TGTGCCAGCAGTGATCCAGCCGGGACAGGGAGCTCTGAAGCTTTCTTT,CASSDPAGTGSSEAFF
TRBD1,NA,TRBV30,TRBJ2-7,TGTGCCTGGACCCCCGGGACAGGGGTAACCTACGAGCAGTACTTC,CAWTPGTGVTYEQYF
NA,NA,TRBV5-6,TRBJ1-1,TGTGCCAGCAGCAACTTTTATGCGGGGGGGCTACGACTCGCTGAAGCTTTCTTT,CASSNFYAGGLRLAEAFF
TRBD2,once,TRBV5-4,TRBJ2-5,TGTGCCAGCAGCGCGGGACTAGCGGGAGGAGGTCAAGAGACCCAGTACTTC,CASSAGLAGGGQETQYF
TRBD2,NA,TRBV7-2,TRBJ2-7,TGTGCCAGCAGCTCCGGGAGGGGAACGGGTAGGGGCGAGCAGTACTTC,CASSSGRGTGRGEQYF
NA,NA,TRBV7-9,TRBJ1-1,TGTGCCAGCAGCTGGGGGCGGCACATGAACACTGAAGCTTTCTTT,CASSWGRHMNTEAFF
NA,NA,TRBV5-1,TRBJ1-6,TGCGCCAGCAGCCTGGACCCATCGACGCGGAATTCACCCCTCCACTTT,CASSLDPSTRNSPLHF
NA,NA,TRBV9,TRBJ2-3,TGTGCCAGCAGCGTAGGACTGGCTAGCACAGATACGCAGTATTTT,CASSVGLASTDTQYF
TRBD2,NA,TRBV12-3/TRBV12-4,TRBJ2-2,TGTGCCAGCAGGTTCGCGGGAGGCGGGGAGCTGTTTTTT,CASRFAGGGELFF
NA,few,TRBV18,TRBJ1-1,TGTGCCAGCTCACGTCAGGAGGGCACTGAAGCTTTCTTT,CASSRQEGTEAFF
NA,NA,TRBV6-5,TRBJ1-5,TGTGCCAGCAGTTACCACAGCTTCGGTCAGCCCCAGCATTTT,CASSYHSFGQPQHF
TRBD2,NA,TRBV5-1,TRBJ2-3,TGCGCCAGCAGCCAAGGGACTATCCGGACCACAGATACGCAGTATTTT,CASSQGTIRTTDTQYF
TRBD1,NA,TRBV5-4,TRBJ2-7,TGTGCCAGCACCTCTGGGGACAGGGGGCGCCGTGAGCAGTACTTC,CASTSGDRGRREQYF
NA,NA,TRBV28,TRBJ2-1,TGTGCCAGCAGTGTGGAGGGGGCTGGTGAGCAGTTCTTC,CASSVEGAGEQFF
NA,NA,TRBV10-1,TRBJ2-7,TGCGCCAGCAGTGCCGCGTTGGGCGGAGGGTACGAGCAGTACTTC,CASSAALGGGYEQYF
NA,NA,TRBV6-1,TRBJ1-1,TGTGCCAGCAGTGAAATTCGAGGAGAAACTGAAGCTTTCTTT,CASSEIRGETEAFF
NA,NA,TRBV10-3,TRBJ1-1,TGTGCCATCAGTAAATCACAGGAAATGAACACTGAAGCTTTCTTT,CAISKSQEMNTEAFF
TRBD2,NA,TRBV5-4,TRBJ2-7,TGTGCCAGCAGCTTGGATGCTAGCGGGCCCTACGAGCAGTACTTC,CASSLDASGPYEQYF
NA,NA,TRBV2,TRBJ1-6,TGTGCCAGCAGTGAAGCCCGTGTAGCCGCCGGTTCACCCCTCCACTTT,CASSEARVAAGSPLHF
NA,few,TRBV7-8,TRBJ1-5,TGTGCCAGCAGCTTTCGGGAGAATAGCAATCAGCCCCAGCATTTT,CASSFRENSNQPQHF
TRBD1,NA,TRBV19,TRBJ1-5,TGTGCCAGTAGTCCCTCAGGGGGCTTCTGGCAGCCCCAGCATTTT,CASSPSGGFWQPQHF
NA,NA,TRBV6-1,TRBJ1-1,TGTGCCAGCAGTGAGCGGCCCCAGGGTGAAGCTTTCTTT,CASSERPQGEAFF
TRBD1,NA,TRBV28,TRBJ1-1,TGTTTGGTGGGGGGCTGGACAGGGAACACTGAAGCTTTCTTT,CLVGGWTGNTEAFF